This T cell receptor (beta chain) derives from a study of T-cell reconstitution after alpha-beta-depleted transplantation in children. This clonotype was seen a few times. During its preparation, the TCRbeta library received unique molecular identifiers. From the PCR reads, TCRdb called clonotypes with MiXCR, one entry per CDR3 protein. Of a few hundred thousand distinct CDR3 sequences listed, approximately 20% are singletons. Per germline, CDR1 DFQATT and CDR2 SNEGSKA (reference sequence). CDR3 length: 13 amino acids. This sequence was found in a human donor who donated a stem cell graft to a child with acute lymphoblastic leukemia. V and J are TRBV20-1 and TRBJ2-1; 7 nucleotides align to TRBD1. The sample here was PBMCs from the stem cell graft donor, taken from the stem cell graft. The CDR3: CSPGTASYNEQFF. The CDR3 region has the DNA TGCAGCCCCGGGACAGCAAGCTACAATGAGCAGTTCTTC.